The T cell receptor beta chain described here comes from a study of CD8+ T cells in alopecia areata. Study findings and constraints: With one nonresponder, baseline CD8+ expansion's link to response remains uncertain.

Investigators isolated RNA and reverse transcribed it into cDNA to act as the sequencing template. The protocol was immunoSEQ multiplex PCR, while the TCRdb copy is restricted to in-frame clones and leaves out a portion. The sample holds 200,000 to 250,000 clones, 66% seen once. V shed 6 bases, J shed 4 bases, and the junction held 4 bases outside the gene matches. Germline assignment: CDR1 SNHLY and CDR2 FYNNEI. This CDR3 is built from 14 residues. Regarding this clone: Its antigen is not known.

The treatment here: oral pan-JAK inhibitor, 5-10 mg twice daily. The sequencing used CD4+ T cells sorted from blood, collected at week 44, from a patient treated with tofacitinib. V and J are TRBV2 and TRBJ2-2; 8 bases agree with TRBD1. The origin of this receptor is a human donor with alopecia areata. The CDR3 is CASRPTGVTGELFF. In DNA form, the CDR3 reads TGTGCCAGCAGACCGACAGGGGTCACCGGGGAGCTGTTTTTT.